This T cell receptor (beta chain) was retrieved from a study of Graves' ophthalmopathy and Graves' hyperthyroidism. Findings of the study overall: Its predictions of ophthalmopathy progression gave the model roughly 71% sensitivity and 72% to 85% specificity.

RNA transcripts served as template for amplifying TCR beta CDR3 sequences. Investigators did first-round RT-PCR with HTBI primers, then second-round multiplex PCR. TCRdb called the multiplex PCR reads again in MiXCR, with one record for every CDR3 protein. The profile shows about 1.2 million distinct CDR3 sequences, about 38% of them singletons. Turning to this clonotype: The antigen is unknown. A much larger clone lies one base from this, so it may be a read error.

Patients were excluded if they had other autoimmune diseases or uncontrolled infections, and likewise if pregnancy or lactation applied. This CDR3 region has 11 residues. Germline assignment: CDR1 MNHNY and CDR2 SVGAGI (reference sequence). V lost 11 bases to trimming and J lost 8 bases, with 15 bases between them. Material for sequencing was peripheral blood or thyroid tissue (not recorded which). The chain is built from TRBV6-6 and TRBJ1-1; D is possibly TRBD1 (5 bases). This receptor was taken from an adult man with Graves' hyperthyroidism. DNA of the CDR3: TGTGCCGGCGACAACCGGGGCGAAGCTTTCTTT. It is translated as CAGDNRGEAFF.